What follows are 9 T cell receptor beta chains derived from one specimen sequenced in a study of cytomegalovirus exposure and HLA in healthy donors. Vbeta (60) and Jbeta (13) primers were used in the PCR. Produced via immunoSEQ multiplex PCR; TCRdb's table is partial and in-frame only. Of 110,000 to 150,000 clones in the sample, approximately 80% were seen once. The sequenced sample consisted of PBMCs. The source is a male donor in good health and CMV-seropositive.

This chain joins TRBV5-4 and TRBJ2-7; 11 bases are a match to TRBD2. Germline loops: CDR1 SGHNT, CDR2 YYREEE (reference sequence). With V trimmed by 0 bases and J by 5 bases, 10 bases remained unmatched. The CDR3 covers 17 residues. The CDR3 loop reads CASSLGGSGGAINEQYF. CDR3 in DNA: TGTGCCAGCAGCTTGGGAGGTAGCGGGGGGGCCATTAACGAGCAGTACTTC.

The chain has TRBV18 and TRBJ1-3; a possible D gene is TRBD1 (6 bases). This CDR3 is 16 amino acids long. CDR1 and CDR2 from the germline V gene are KGHSH and LQKENI. The V and J ends lost 3 bases and 0 bases respectively, with 12 bases between them. CDR3 coding DNA: TGTGCCAGCTCACCCCGCCCGACAGGCTCTGGAAACACCATATATTTT. Translated, it gives CASSPRPTGSGNTIYF. Full variable domain (missing parts from reference TRBV18 and TRBJ1-3): NAGVMQNPRHLVRRRGQEARLRCSPMKGHSHVYWYRQLPEEGLKFMVYLQKENIIDESGMPKERFSAEFPKEGPSILRIQQVVRGDSAAYFCASSPRPTGSGNTIYFGEGSWLTVV.

CDR3 coding DNA: TGTGCCAGTAAACAACAGGGGTTAGGCGGGGAGCTGTTTTTT. This gives the protein CASKQQGLGGELFF. The chain combines TRBV19 with TRBJ2-2, with 7 bases lining up with TRBD1. CDR3 size: 14 residues. J gave up 7 bases and V 7 bases, and 9 bases lay outside the gene matches. Germline CDR1 and CDR2: LNHDA and SQIVND (reference sequence).

The CDR3, as DNA: TGTGCCAGCAGCGTAGGGACTAGCGGATACAATGAGCAGTTCTTC. Translated, it gives CASSVGTSGYNEQFF. The rearrangement uses TRBV9 and TRBJ2-1; 10 bases match TRBD2. Germline V gene lookup returns CDR1 SGDLS and CDR2 YYNGEE. Losses at the gene ends were 0 bases for V and 4 bases for J; bases not matched to a gene: 1. The CDR3 is 15 residues long.

V is TRBV2 and J is TRBJ1-4, with 7 bases matching TRBD1. V lost 5 bases, J lost 2 bases, and 5 bases stayed unmatched. Germline V lookup: CDR1 SNHLY, CDR2 FYNNEI. The CDR3 has 15 amino acids. The CDR3 DNA follows: TGTGCCAGCAGTCCCACAGGGGCCACTAATGAAAAACTGTTTTTT. This codes for CASSPTGATNEKLFF.

CDR3 sequence reads: CAWSVKAGNQPQHF. The DNA for the CDR3 is TGTGCCTGGAGTGTTAAGGCAGGGAATCAGCCCCAGCATTTT. The chain carries TRBV30 and TRBJ1-5; D possibly corresponds to TRBD1 (5 bases). The CDR3 runs 14 residues. Trimming cost V 0 bases and J 4 bases, with 10 bases left between them. Germline CDR1 and CDR2: GTSNPN and SVGIG (reference sequence).

This clone was counted between two and nine times. V and J are TRBV19 and TRBJ1-2, with no clear D. The CDR3 sequence is 13 residues long. Looked up from germline, CDR1 is LNHDA and CDR2 is SQIVND (reference sequence). Trimming took off 3 bases at V and 4 bases at J, with 9 bases between the two ends. The CDR3 coding sequence is TGTGCCAGTAGTATTGGGGAGAGCTATGGCTACACCTTC. It is translated as CASSIGESYGYTF. Drawing the rest from reference TRBV19 and TRBJ1-2, the complete variable domain is DGGITQSPKYLFRKEGQNVTLSCEQNLNHDAMYWYRQDPGQGLRLIYYSQIVNDFQKGDIAEGYSVSREKKESFPLTVTSAQKNPTAFYLCASSIGESYGYTFGSGTRLTVV.

The V and J genes are TRBV13 and TRBJ2-2, with 7 bases that match TRBD2. From germline, CDR1 is PRHDT and CDR2 FYEKMQ (reference sequence). The CDR3 contains 17 residues. The trim removed 6 bases at V and 7 bases at J, leaving 17 bases unmatched. Written as DNA, the CDR3 is TGTGCCAGCAGTTCACCTAGCGGAGGGGCTGAAGGCGGGGAGCTGTTTTTT. This codes for CASSSPSGGAEGGELFF.

This sequence joins TRBV27 and TRBJ2-1; D is possibly TRBD1 (5 bases). In germline, CDR1 is MNHEY, CDR2 SMNVEV (reference sequence). The CDR3 extends over 15 amino acids. V gave up 3 bases and J gave up 3 bases, with 12 bases separating them. The CDR3 nucleotides are TGTGCCAGCAGTTTCGCTGGGGCAATCTACAATGAGCAGTTCTTC. It translates to CASSFAGAIYNEQFF.